The 11 T cell receptor beta chains in this list originate from one sample, sequenced in a study of radiotherapy plus CTLA-4 blockade in lung cancer. Profiling relied on immunoSEQ multiplex PCR, and the TCRdb table lists in-frame clones only, not all of them. The sample shows about 78,000 clones, 85% to 90% of them seen only once. The material was peripheral blood, obtained from a patient treated with radiotherapy plus ipilimumab. These TCRs come from a human donor with non-small cell lung cancer who had stable disease on radiotherapy plus ipilimumab.

The chain carries TRBV5-8 and TRBJ1-2; D gene uncertain. V lost 3 bases and J 0 bases, leaving 9 bases between the germline ends. Germline CDR1 reads SGHTS; CDR2 reads YDEGEE. The CDR3 is 14 amino acids. This chain's CDR3 is CASSSPGPNYGYTF. Written as DNA, the CDR3 is TGTGCCAGCAGCTCCCCCGGTCCTAACTATGGCTACACCTTC. Full variable domain (outside the CDR3, taken from reference TRBV5-8 and TRBJ1-2): EAGVTQSPTHLIKTRGQQATLRCSPISGHTSVYWYQQALGLGLQFLLWYDEGEERNRGNFPPRFSGRQFPNYSSELNVNALELEDSALYLCASSSPGPNYGYTFGSGTRLTVV.

This CDR3 reads CASSSLAGRIYEQYF. CDR3 DNA: TGTGCCAGCAGCTCTCTAGCGGGGAGAATCTACGAGCAGTACTTC. The chain recombines TRBV5-5 with TRBJ2-7, with 9 nucleotides matching TRBD2. The CDR3 length is 15 residues. Germline V gene sequence: CDR1 SGHKS, CDR2 YYEKEE (reference sequence). Trimming cost V 3 bases and J 3 bases; bases outside gene matches: 7.

The chain has TRBV30 and TRBJ1-2; D call uncertain. The ends were cut back, 0 bases at V and 5 bases at J, with 16 bases in the middle. The CDR3 has 15 residues. The germline CDR1 and CDR2 sequences are GTSNPN and SVGIG (reference sequence). The CDR3 reads CAWSVPETRAYGYTF. The CDR3 coding sequence is TGTGCCTGGAGTGTGCCCGAGACCAGAGCGTATGGCTACACCTTC.

The chain couples TRBV28 to TRBJ2-2; the D gene is possibly TRBD1 (5 bases). The CDR3 loop spans 14 amino acids. The germline V and J ends were trimmed by 5 bases and 9 bases, with 16 bases remaining between them. Per the germline V gene, CDR1 is MDHEN and CDR2 is SYDVKM. CDR3 in amino acids: CASSGVGAPRELFF. CDR3 nucleotide sequence: TGTGCCAGCAGTGGGGTAGGGGCTCCCCGGGAGCTGTTTTTT.

The chain is built from TRBV6-6 and TRBJ1-2; 8 positions agree with TRBD1. V was clipped by 2 bases and J by 2 bases; unmatched bases: 4. This CDR3 contains 15 residues. CDR1 is MNHNY, CDR2 SVGAGI, per germline (reference sequence). CDR3 region: CASSYGQGGNYGYTF. For the CDR3, the DNA is TGTGCCAGCAGTTACGGACAGGGCGGGAACTATGGCTACACCTTC.

The chain has TRBV6-1 and TRBJ1-1, with D uncertain. The CDR3 has 13 residues. Trimming left V 1 base short and J 4 bases short, with 7 bases between. Germline values: CDR1 MNHNS, CDR2 SASEGT. CDR3 sequence: CASSEVSPTEAFF. CDR3 DNA: TGTGCCAGCAGTGAAGTCAGTCCCACTGAAGCTTTCTTT.

The rearrangement links TRBV10-2 to TRBJ1-1, with no clear D. Trimming removed 9 bases at V and 0 bases at J, with 17 bases between. Germline CDR1 WSHSY, CDR2 SAAADI. CDR3 length equals 15 residues. The CDR3 DNA is TGCGCCAGTATGGACGGAGGATTCATGAACACTGAAGCTTTCTTT. Translated, it gives CASMDGGFMNTEAFF.

This clone was found once. This chain links TRBV27 with TRBJ2-1; tentative D call: TRBD2 (7 bases). This CDR3 has 15 amino acids. V was pared by 9 bases and J by 2 bases, with 17 bases between. Germline V CDR1 and CDR2: MNHEY, SMNVEV (reference sequence). CDR3 in DNA: TGTGCCAGTACACGATCGGGGGGCCCCTACAATGAGCAGTTCTTC. Its translation is CASTRSGGPYNEQFF.

The rearrangement links TRBV5-6 to TRBJ1-2; D perhaps matches TRBD1 (6 bases). Trimming took off 1 base at V and 2 bases at J, with 12 bases between the two ends. This CDR3 has 15 residues. The V gene's germline CDR1 is SGHDT and CDR2 YYEEEE. The DNA of the CDR3 is TGTGCCAGCAGCTTGTCAGGGGTCTCCAACTATGGCTACACCTTC. It is translated as CASSLSGVSNYGYTF.

This chain connects TRBV19 to TRBJ2-7; D uncertain. V was cut by 5 bases and J by 0 bases, with 14 bases left in between. CDR1 LNHDA and CDR2 SQIVND come from the germline V gene (reference sequence). This CDR3 comprises 15 residues. CDR3 coding DNA: TGTGCCAGTAGTTGGTTCAAGGGCAGCTCCTACGAGCAGTACTTC. This codes for CASSWFKGSSYEQYF.

The chain is built from TRBV4-2 and TRBJ2-1; 16 bases are a match to TRBD2. Germline lookup yields CDR1 LGHNA and CDR2 YNFKEQ. This CDR3 comprises 17 residues. The trim removed 4 bases at V and 7 bases at J, leaving 7 bases unmatched. The CDR3 is CASSPGTSGGAGNEQFF. The CDR3 nucleotides read TGTGCCAGCAGCCCCGGGACTAGCGGGGGGGCGGGAAATGAGCAGTTCTTC.